The following is a T cell receptor (beta chain) sequence with its context. Its target is not known. The CDR3 loop spans 14 amino acids. The germline V gene encodes CDR1 MDHEN and CDR2 SYDVKM. V lost 4 bases and J lost 5, with 14 bases in between. The PCR ran on 60 Vbeta and 13 Jbeta primers. TCRdb's copy holds only in-frame clones and misses some; the assay was immunoSEQ multiplex PCR. The table records about 130,000 clones, roughly 63% of them present only once. The data derive from a study of cytomegalovirus exposure and HLA in healthy donors. About the study: Within an early data release were about 85 million unique TCRs drawn from HLA-typed donors.

Points from the study as a whole: Most CMV-associated TCR beta chains were later found to appear HLA-restricted. Later analysis identified 16,000 or so TCR beta sequences associated with HLA alleles, using a false discovery rate threshold of 0.05.

The clonotype was recovered from a man aged 30 to 45 in good health and CMV-seropositive. The sequencing input was PBMCs. The chain combines TRBV28 with TRBJ2-5; D gene uncertain. The CDR3, as DNA: TGTGCCAGCAGTTCCTCCGGCAAGGAGGAGACCCAGTACTTC. Amino acids: CASSSSGKEETQYF.